These T cell receptor beta chains were read from a single sample in a study of blood T cell repertoires in COVID-19. Sequenced by immunoSEQ multiplex PCR; TCRdb stores in-frame clones only, minus some. The table includes a few hundred thousand clones, around 80% detected once. Sequenced: PBMCs or T cells enriched from blood (not recorded which). Receptor source: a man aged 35 to 55 who had been exposed to COVID-19. The CDR3 runs from the conserved cysteine through the conserved F or W. D genes are given only for firm matches. Part of the rows lack a size; the others show once, few, many or a class for expanded clones.

v_call: TRBV9; clone_size: once; j_call: TRBJ2-3; d_call: TRBD2; cdr3_nt: TGTGCCAGCAGCCCGGGACTAGCGGGAGGTATTACAGATACGCAGTATTTT; cdr3_aa: CASSPGLAGGITDTQYF
v_call: TRBV5-5; clone_size: .; j_call: TRBJ2-7; d_call: TRBD2; cdr3_nt: TGTGCCAGCAGCCTTGTTGGCGGGAGGGCGTTACACGAGCAGTACTTC; cdr3_aa: CASSLVGGRALHEQYF
v_call: TRBV9; clone_size: .; j_call: TRBJ2-7; d_call: TRBD2; cdr3_nt: TGTGCCAGCAGCGTAGAACTAGCGGCCTCCTACGAGCAGTACTTC; cdr3_aa: CASSVELAASYEQYF
v_call: TRBV30; clone_size: .; j_call: TRBJ2-7; d_call: TRBD2; cdr3_nt: TGTGCCTGGGTCCGCGGGGGGACTAGCCCTCTCGAGCAGTACTTC; cdr3_aa: CAWVRGGTSPLEQYF
v_call: TRBV7-9; clone_size: .; j_call: TRBJ1-3; d_call: .; cdr3_nt: TGTGCCAGCAGCCTAGGAAACACCATATATTTT; cdr3_aa: CASSLGNTIYF
v_call: TRBV19; clone_size: once; j_call: TRBJ2-7; d_call: TRBD2; cdr3_nt: TGTGCCAGCAGATCGGGAGGCTCCTACGAGCAGTACTTC; cdr3_aa: CASRSGGSYEQYF
v_call: TRBV7-2; clone_size: .; j_call: TRBJ1-6; d_call: .; cdr3_nt: TGTGCCAGCAGCTTAGGCGGCTCGCGTAATTCACCCCTCCACTTT; cdr3_aa: CASSLGGSRNSPLHF
v_call: TRBV5-1; clone_size: .; j_call: TRBJ2-5; d_call: .; cdr3_nt: TGCGCCAGCAGCTCCCCCCGAGGGAGCGGGGAGACCCAGTACTTC; cdr3_aa: CASSSPRGSGETQYF
v_call: TRBV18; clone_size: many; j_call: TRBJ1-1; d_call: .; cdr3_nt: TGTGCCAGCTCACCACCGAACACAGGGTTCACTGAAGCTTTCTTT; cdr3_aa: CASSPPNTGFTEAFF
v_call: TRBV9; clone_size: .; j_call: TRBJ2-5; d_call: .; cdr3_nt: TGTGCCAGCAGCGTAGGGGGTTTGGACAGTGGGTTCGAGACCCAGTACTTC; cdr3_aa: CASSVGGLDSGFETQYF
v_call: TRBV2; clone_size: .; j_call: TRBJ1-2; d_call: TRBD1; cdr3_nt: TGTGCCAGCGATACGGGGACAGGTATTAGAGGCTACACCTTC; cdr3_aa: CASDTGTGIRGYTF
v_call: TRBV2; clone_size: many; j_call: TRBJ1-5; d_call: TRBD1; cdr3_nt: TGTGCCAGCGACTACACAGGGGGGTGGGGTCAGCCCCAGCATTTT; cdr3_aa: CASDYTGGWGQPQHF
v_call: TRBV19; clone_size: .; j_call: TRBJ2-1; d_call: TRBD1; cdr3_nt: TGTGCCAGTAAGTCTGGACAGGGCTCCTACAATGAGCAGTTCTTC; cdr3_aa: CASKSGQGSYNEQFF
v_call: TRBV19; clone_size: .; j_call: TRBJ1-5; d_call: .; cdr3_nt: TGTGCCAGTACCCCCGGACAAGGCCCAGGTCCCCAGCATTTT; cdr3_aa: CASTPGQGPGPQHF
v_call: TRBV12-3/TRBV12-4; clone_size: .; j_call: TRBJ1-5; d_call: .; cdr3_nt: TGTGCCAGCAGCCAACTAGGGTTGCCCCAGCATTTT; cdr3_aa: CASSQLGLPQHF
v_call: TRBV3-1/TRBV3-2; clone_size: .; j_call: TRBJ1-5; d_call: .; cdr3_nt: TGTGCCAGCAGCCAGGGGACATTAAATCAGCCCCAGCATTTT; cdr3_aa: CASSQGTLNQPQHF
v_call: TRBV21-1; clone_size: .; j_call: TRBJ2-7; d_call: .; cdr3_nt: TGTGCCAGCAGCAGAGGACAGGGCGGTATCTACGAGCAGTACTTC; cdr3_aa: CASSRGQGGIYEQYF
v_call: TRBV19; clone_size: .; j_call: TRBJ2-1; d_call: TRBD2; cdr3_nt: TGTGCCAGTAGTATAACTTTAGCGGGAGTGTACAATGAGCAGTTCTTC; cdr3_aa: CASSITLAGVYNEQFF
v_call: TRBV9; clone_size: .; j_call: TRBJ2-1; d_call: TRBD2; cdr3_nt: TGTGCCAGCAGCGTCCTAGCGGGAAGCGATGAGCAGTTCTTC; cdr3_aa: CASSVLAGSDEQFF
v_call: TRBV18; clone_size: .; j_call: TRBJ1-5; d_call: .; cdr3_nt: TGTGCCAGCTCACCCGGGACACTTAATCAGCCCCAGCATTTT; cdr3_aa: CASSPGTLNQPQHF
v_call: TRBV7-3; clone_size: .; j_call: TRBJ2-1; d_call: .; cdr3_nt: TGTGCCAGCAGCTTCAGCTTAGCGTCCAATGAGCAGTTCTTC; cdr3_aa: CASSFSLASNEQFF
v_call: TRBV10-3; clone_size: .; j_call: TRBJ2-1; d_call: .; cdr3_nt: TGTGCCATCAGTGGAGAGCGGGACACGGAGCAGTTCTTC; cdr3_aa: CAISGERDTEQFF
v_call: TRBV4-1; clone_size: .; j_call: TRBJ2-7; d_call: TRBD1; cdr3_nt: TGCGCCAGCAGTCGAAAAGATACAGGGGTGGACCCCTACGAGCAGTACTTC; cdr3_aa: CASSRKDTGVDPYEQYF
v_call: TRBV18; clone_size: .; j_call: TRBJ2-2; d_call: TRBD2; cdr3_nt: TGTGCCAGCTCACCCTTAGCGGGATTACTCACCGGGGAGCTGTTTTTT; cdr3_aa: CASSPLAGLLTGELFF
v_call: TRBV2; clone_size: once; j_call: TRBJ1-6; d_call: .; cdr3_nt: TGTGCCAGCAGTGGACGGACAGCGCAAGGCGATTCACCCCTCCACTTT; cdr3_aa: CASSGRTAQGDSPLHF
v_call: TRBV19; clone_size: .; j_call: TRBJ1-4; d_call: TRBD1; cdr3_nt: TGTGCCAGTAGAGCCTCCGGGGGACAGATTGCAACTAATGAAAAACTGTTTTTT; cdr3_aa: CASRASGGQIATNEKLFF
v_call: TRBV7-9; clone_size: .; j_call: TRBJ2-5; d_call: TRBD2; cdr3_nt: TGTGCCAGCAGCCCTAGACTAGCGGGAGCCTCGCCCCAAGAGACCCAGTACTTC; cdr3_aa: CASSPRLAGASPQETQYF
v_call: TRBV28; clone_size: .; j_call: TRBJ1-1; d_call: .; cdr3_nt: TGTGCCATCTCCTGGTTTGAGGGCACTGAAGCTTTCTTT; cdr3_aa: CAISWFEGTEAFF
v_call: TRBV7-3; clone_size: .; j_call: TRBJ2-7; d_call: .; cdr3_nt: TGTGCCAGCAGCTTAGGGGACACCTACGAGCAGTACTTC; cdr3_aa: CASSLGDTYEQYF
v_call: TRBV12-3/TRBV12-4; clone_size: .; j_call: TRBJ2-7; d_call: TRBD1; cdr3_nt: TGTGCCAGCAGGAAACAGGGGTCCTACGAGCAGTACTTC; cdr3_aa: CASRKQGSYEQYF
v_call: TRBV3-1/TRBV3-2; clone_size: .; j_call: TRBJ2-7; d_call: TRBD1; cdr3_nt: TGTGCCAGCAGCCAAGGTCACAGGGGCTACGAGCAGTACTTC; cdr3_aa: CASSQGHRGYEQYF
v_call: TRBV7-3; clone_size: .; j_call: TRBJ2-6; d_call: TRBD1; cdr3_nt: TGTGCCAGCAGCCTAACCCCTGGGACAGGGCCCTCTGGGGCCAACGTCCTGACTTTC; cdr3_aa: CASSLTPGTGPSGANVLTF
v_call: TRBV4-2; clone_size: .; j_call: TRBJ1-6; d_call: TRBD1; cdr3_nt: TGTGCCAGCAGCCAAGTGGGGCGGGACAGGGGGACTCCCCTCCACTTT; cdr3_aa: CASSQVGRDRGTPLHF
v_call: TRBV25-1; clone_size: .; j_call: TRBJ1-4; d_call: .; cdr3_nt: TGTGCCAGCAGTGAACCCGGAACTAATGAAAAACTGTTTTTT; cdr3_aa: CASSEPGTNEKLFF
v_call: TRBV6-5; clone_size: .; j_call: TRBJ2-7; d_call: TRBD1; cdr3_nt: TGTGCCAGCAGTATGGGGACAGGCCCCTACGAGCAGTACTTC; cdr3_aa: CASSMGTGPYEQYF
v_call: TRBV4-2; clone_size: once; j_call: TRBJ2-7; d_call: .; cdr3_nt: TGTGCCAGCAGCCCGGGATATGGGGCCTACGAGCAGTACTTC; cdr3_aa: CASSPGYGAYEQYF
v_call: TRBV27; clone_size: .; j_call: TRBJ1-3; d_call: TRBD1; cdr3_nt: TGTGCCAGCAGTAAGGGGGCAGGGCCCTCTGGAAACACCATATATTTT; cdr3_aa: CASSKGAGPSGNTIYF
v_call: TRBV5-6; clone_size: .; j_call: TRBJ2-7; d_call: .; cdr3_nt: TGTGCCAGCAGCTTTGGTGACACCCGCGAGCAGTACTTC; cdr3_aa: CASSFGDTREQYF
v_call: TRBV10-1; clone_size: .; j_call: TRBJ1-5; d_call: .; cdr3_nt: TGCGCCAGCATTTTCTTGCCCCAGCATTTT; cdr3_aa: CASIFLPQHF
v_call: TRBV4-1; clone_size: .; j_call: TRBJ2-5; d_call: .; cdr3_nt: TGCGCCAGCAGCCAAACCCCTGCCCGTAGCGGCCAAGAGACCCAGTACTTC; cdr3_aa: CASSQTPARSGQETQYF
v_call: TRBV13; clone_size: .; j_call: TRBJ2-1; d_call: TRBD2; cdr3_nt: TGTGCCAGCAGCTTACTTTCTTTGGTTAGCGGGAGCTCGGATGAGCAGTTCTTC; cdr3_aa: CASSLLSLVSGSSDEQFF
v_call: TRBV7-9; clone_size: once; j_call: TRBJ2-7; d_call: TRBD2; cdr3_nt: TGTGCCAGCAGCCATCTCCCCGGGACTAGCGCCGGGTTCGAGCAGTACTTC; cdr3_aa: CASSHLPGTSAGFEQYF
v_call: TRBV10-1; clone_size: .; j_call: TRBJ1-1; d_call: .; cdr3_nt: TGCGCCAGCAGTCAGACAGCAAACACTGAAGCTTTCTTT; cdr3_aa: CASSQTANTEAFF
v_call: TRBV10-1; clone_size: .; j_call: TRBJ1-1; d_call: .; cdr3_nt: TGCGCCAGCAAAGCGCAGGGGAACACTGAAGCTTTCTTT; cdr3_aa: CASKAQGNTEAFF
v_call: TRBV4-1; clone_size: .; j_call: TRBJ2-7; d_call: .; cdr3_nt: TGCGCCAGCAGCCGCCTAACTTCCTACGAGCAGTACTTC; cdr3_aa: CASSRLTSYEQYF
v_call: TRBV18; clone_size: few; j_call: TRBJ2-5; d_call: TRBD2; cdr3_nt: TGTGCCAGCTCACGACTAGCGGTTCCCCAAGAGACCCAGTACTTC; cdr3_aa: CASSRLAVPQETQYF
v_call: TRBV9; clone_size: .; j_call: TRBJ2-3; d_call: .; cdr3_nt: TGTGCCAGCAGCGTAGAACCAACTAGCACAGATACGCAGTATTTT; cdr3_aa: CASSVEPTSTDTQYF
v_call: TRBV5-1; clone_size: few; j_call: TRBJ2-7; d_call: TRBD2; cdr3_nt: TGCGCCAGCAAGGATAGCGGGACCTACGAGCAGTACTTC; cdr3_aa: CASKDSGTYEQYF
v_call: TRBV3-1/TRBV3-2; clone_size: .; j_call: TRBJ2-7; d_call: TRBD2; cdr3_nt: TGTGCCAGCAGCCAGATAGCGGGTTCGATGGGAGGCGGGGAGCAGTACTTC; cdr3_aa: CASSQIAGSMGGGEQYF
v_call: TRBV30; clone_size: .; j_call: TRBJ2-2; d_call: .; cdr3_nt: TGTGCCTGGATTACAGGGATAAGCTTCACCGGGGAGCTGTTTTTT; cdr3_aa: CAWITGISFTGELFF
v_call: TRBV19; clone_size: .; j_call: TRBJ1-6; d_call: TRBD1; cdr3_nt: TGTGCCAGTAGCGCAACAGGGGGATTGCGTTCACCCCTCCACTTT; cdr3_aa: CASSATGGLRSPLHF
v_call: TRBV3-1/TRBV3-2; clone_size: .; j_call: TRBJ2-3; d_call: .; cdr3_nt: TGTGCCAGCAGCCAAAGGTCGGGGGGCACAGATACGCAGTATTTT; cdr3_aa: CASSQRSGGTDTQYF
v_call: TRBV6-5; clone_size: .; j_call: TRBJ2-5; d_call: .; cdr3_nt: TGTGCCAGCAGTTTGAGTAAAGAGACCCAGTACTTC; cdr3_aa: CASSLSKETQYF
v_call: TRBV10-1; clone_size: .; j_call: TRBJ2-3; d_call: .; cdr3_nt: TGCGCCAGCAGTGACTTGAGCACAGATACGCAGTATTTT; cdr3_aa: CASSDLSTDTQYF
v_call: TRBV18; clone_size: few; j_call: TRBJ1-5; d_call: .; cdr3_nt: TGTGCCAGCTCACCAAACGGACAGAGTAATCAGCCCCAGCATTTT; cdr3_aa: CASSPNGQSNQPQHF
v_call: TRBV6-5; clone_size: .; j_call: TRBJ1-6; d_call: .; cdr3_nt: TGTGCCAGCAGTTACTCGGTCAGGGGTAATTCACCCCTCCACTTT; cdr3_aa: CASSYSVRGNSPLHF
v_call: TRBV7-3; clone_size: .; j_call: TRBJ2-1; d_call: TRBD1; cdr3_nt: TGTGCCAGCAGCGCAACCGGGACAGGGCTCGGAGGGGTCGACAATGAGCAGTTCTTC; cdr3_aa: CASSATGTGLGGVDNEQFF
v_call: TRBV9; clone_size: .; j_call: TRBJ1-6; d_call: .; cdr3_nt: TGTGCCAGCAGCGAGACAGTAGTTAATTCACCCCTCCACTTT; cdr3_aa: CASSETVVNSPLHF
v_call: TRBV7-9; clone_size: .; j_call: TRBJ1-1; d_call: TRBD1; cdr3_nt: TGTGCCAGCAGCCCGGACAGGAGAAAAGCTTTCTTT; cdr3_aa: CASSPDRRKAFF
v_call: TRBV5-1; clone_size: .; j_call: TRBJ2-1; d_call: .; cdr3_nt: TGCGCCAGCAGCTCGGACGGCGGGTACAATGAGCAGTTCTTC; cdr3_aa: CASSSDGGYNEQFF